A selection of T cell receptor beta chains follows, all from one sample in a study of T cell changes during pregnancy in multiple sclerosis. Profiled with immunoSEQ multiplex PCR; TCRdb holds only in-frame clones, not every one. This sample has tens of thousands of clones, with around 90% found just once. The sequencing here drew on peripheral blood, taken in the third trimester of pregnancy. All receptors come from a female donor with multiple sclerosis, enrolled in a pregnancy study. CDR3s include the opening cysteine and the closing phenylalanine or tryptophan. The D gene is left open where the match is weak. Where a row states a size, it is once, few, many or the class of an expanded clone; other rows omit it.

D gene: NA; CDR3 length: 13; V gene: TRBV2; clone size: NA; J gene: TRBJ1-1; CDR3 DNA: TGTGCCAGCATTCTGAGGGCGAACACTGAAGCTTTCTTT; CDR3 protein: CASILRANTEAFF
D gene: NA; CDR3 length: 14; V gene: TRBV27; clone size: few; J gene: TRBJ2-7; CDR3 DNA: TGTGCCAGCAGTTTGTACGGGGAGTTGGGGGAGCAGTACTTC; CDR3 protein: CASSLYGELGEQYF
D gene: TRBD2; CDR3 length: 15; V gene: TRBV9; clone size: NA; J gene: TRBJ2-1; CDR3 DNA: TGTGCCAGCAGCGTAGGACTAGCGGGAGCGGTTGAGCAGTTCTTC; CDR3 protein: CASSVGLAGAVEQFF
D gene: NA; CDR3 length: 13; V gene: TRBV6-6; clone size: once; J gene: TRBJ1-2; CDR3 DNA: TGTGCCACCGCCCCCGGGTCTAACTATGGCTACACCTTC; CDR3 protein: CATAPGSNYGYTF
D gene: NA; CDR3 length: 14; V gene: TRBV30; clone size: NA; J gene: TRBJ2-1; CDR3 DNA: TGTGCCTGGACTGGAGGCATCGCGGACAATGAGCAGTTCTTC; CDR3 protein: CAWTGGIADNEQFF
D gene: TRBD1; CDR3 length: 13; V gene: TRBV5-5; clone size: NA; J gene: TRBJ2-7; CDR3 DNA: TGTGCCAGCAGCTTGCAGGACAGGGGCGAGCAGTACTTC; CDR3 protein: CASSLQDRGEQYF
D gene: NA; CDR3 length: 11; V gene: TRBV20-1; clone size: once; J gene: TRBJ2-7; CDR3 DNA: TGCAGTGCTGGCGCCCCCGAGGAACAGTACTTC; CDR3 protein: CSAGAPEEQYF
D gene: NA; CDR3 length: 15; V gene: TRBV13; clone size: NA; J gene: TRBJ2-7; CDR3 DNA: TGTGCCAGCAGCTTCGCTCAGGGTCGCTCCTACGAGCAGTACTTC; CDR3 protein: CASSFAQGRSYEQYF
D gene: TRBD1; CDR3 length: 15; V gene: TRBV7-9; clone size: NA; J gene: TRBJ2-7; CDR3 DNA: TGTGCCAGCAGCCTCACAGGGGTGGGTATGTACGAGCAGTACTTC; CDR3 protein: CASSLTGVGMYEQYF
D gene: NA; CDR3 length: 15; V gene: TRBV11-2; clone size: NA; J gene: TRBJ2-3; CDR3 DNA: TGTGCCAGCAGCTTGGACAGAAGGCTCACAGATACGCAGTATTTT; CDR3 protein: CASSLDRRLTDTQYF
D gene: TRBD2; CDR3 length: 15; V gene: TRBV19; clone size: NA; J gene: TRBJ2-7; CDR3 DNA: TGTGCCAGTAGTATGACCATAGCGGGAATGGGCGAGCAGTACTTC; CDR3 protein: CASSMTIAGMGEQYF
D gene: TRBD2; CDR3 length: 15; V gene: TRBV5-1; clone size: NA; J gene: TRBJ2-1; CDR3 DNA: TGCGCCAGCAGCCCCGGGACTAGCTCCGCCAATGAGCAGTTCTTC; CDR3 protein: CASSPGTSSANEQFF
D gene: TRBD2; CDR3 length: 17; V gene: TRBV7-6; clone size: NA; J gene: TRBJ2-3; CDR3 DNA: TGTGCCAGCAGCGCGCGGACTAGCGGGAGCCCCACAGATACGCAGTATTTT; CDR3 protein: CASSARTSGSPTDTQYF
D gene: NA; CDR3 length: 14; V gene: TRBV4-2; clone size: NA; J gene: TRBJ2-3; CDR3 DNA: TGTGCCAGCGGTTCAGTCGCTAGCACAGATACGCAGTATTTT; CDR3 protein: CASGSVASTDTQYF
D gene: NA; CDR3 length: 15; V gene: TRBV5-1; clone size: NA; J gene: TRBJ2-1; CDR3 DNA: TGCGCCAGCAGCCCCAGCGGGTTGGTTGGGAATGAGCAGTTCTTC; CDR3 protein: CASSPSGLVGNEQFF
D gene: NA; CDR3 length: 15; V gene: TRBV4-1; clone size: NA; J gene: TRBJ2-3; CDR3 DNA: TGCGCCAGCAGCCAGCGAGCGGGCCTCACAGATACGCAGTATTTT; CDR3 protein: CASSQRAGLTDTQYF
D gene: NA; CDR3 length: 16; V gene: TRBV7-9; clone size: NA; J gene: TRBJ1-2; CDR3 DNA: TGTGCCAGCAGCTACTATGCTGGTGGAGCTAACTATGGCTACACCTTC; CDR3 protein: CASSYYAGGANYGYTF
D gene: NA; CDR3 length: 12; V gene: TRBV4-2; clone size: NA; J gene: TRBJ2-7; CDR3 DNA: TGTGCCAGCAGCCAAGGGCTCGGGGAGCAGTACTTC; CDR3 protein: CASSQGLGEQYF
D gene: TRBD2; CDR3 length: 15; V gene: TRBV6-5; clone size: NA; J gene: TRBJ2-7; CDR3 DNA: TGTGCCAGCAGTTCCCGGACTAGCGGAGCCTACGAGCAGTACTTC; CDR3 protein: CASSSRTSGAYEQYF
D gene: NA; CDR3 length: 14; V gene: TRBV7-2; clone size: NA; J gene: TRBJ1-2; CDR3 DNA: TGTGCCAGCAGCTGGGGCACGGCTAACTATGGCTACACCTTC; CDR3 protein: CASSWGTANYGYTF
D gene: NA; CDR3 length: 14; V gene: TRBV18; clone size: few; J gene: TRBJ2-1; CDR3 DNA: TGTGCCAGCTCAGCAAAACAGGAGTACAATGAGCAGTTCTTC; CDR3 protein: CASSAKQEYNEQFF
D gene: NA; CDR3 length: 13; V gene: TRBV28; clone size: NA; J gene: TRBJ1-4; CDR3 DNA: TGTGCCAGCAGGGGCAGCTCTAATGAAAAACTGTTTTTT; CDR3 protein: CASRGSSNEKLFF
D gene: NA; CDR3 length: 16; V gene: TRBV27; clone size: NA; J gene: TRBJ2-7; CDR3 DNA: TGTGCCAGCAGTAAAGGTGGGAGGCCGACCTCCTACGAGCAGTACTTC; CDR3 protein: CASSKGGRPTSYEQYF
D gene: NA; CDR3 length: 14; V gene: TRBV27; clone size: few; J gene: TRBJ1-2; CDR3 DNA: TGTGCCAGCAGTTTATCTCCAGGTTTCTATGGCTACACCTTC; CDR3 protein: CASSLSPGFYGYTF
D gene: TRBD2; CDR3 length: 16; V gene: TRBV4-1; clone size: NA; J gene: TRBJ2-1; CDR3 DNA: TGCGCCAGCAGCCTAAGACTAGCGGGAGTTCCCAATGAGCAGTTCTTC; CDR3 protein: CASSLRLAGVPNEQFF
D gene: NA; CDR3 length: 12; V gene: TRBV6-1; clone size: NA; J gene: TRBJ1-2; CDR3 DNA: TGTGCCAGCAGTGCGGGGGACTATGGCTACACCTTC; CDR3 protein: CASSAGDYGYTF
D gene: NA; CDR3 length: 13; V gene: TRBV28; clone size: NA; J gene: TRBJ2-7; CDR3 DNA: TGTGCCAGCAGTTCCGAGAGGGACTACGAGCAGTACTTC; CDR3 protein: CASSSERDYEQYF
D gene: NA; CDR3 length: 16; V gene: TRBV5-1; clone size: NA; J gene: TRBJ2-5; CDR3 DNA: TGCGCCAGCAGCGACCCCCTACCCTCTACGGGGGAGACCCAGTACTTC; CDR3 protein: CASSDPLPSTGETQYF
D gene: TRBD1; CDR3 length: 16; V gene: TRBV28; clone size: NA; J gene: TRBJ1-2; CDR3 DNA: TGTGCCAGTACGATCCGACCGGGACAGCTCAACTATGGCTACACCTTC; CDR3 protein: CASTIRPGQLNYGYTF
D gene: TRBD2; CDR3 length: 12; V gene: TRBV6-6; clone size: NA; J gene: TRBJ2-1; CDR3 DNA: TGTGCCAGCAGTACCGGGAGGGGTGAGCAGTTCTTC; CDR3 protein: CASSTGRGEQFF
D gene: NA; CDR3 length: 14; V gene: TRBV9; clone size: few; J gene: TRBJ1-1; CDR3 DNA: TGTGCCAGCAGCCCTCGACAAACGAACACTGAAGCTTTCTTT; CDR3 protein: CASSPRQTNTEAFF
D gene: NA; CDR3 length: 14; V gene: TRBV2; clone size: NA; J gene: TRBJ2-7; CDR3 DNA: TGTGCCAGCAGTGAGACACGACAAATCTACGAGCAGTACTTC; CDR3 protein: CASSETRQIYEQYF
D gene: TRBD1; CDR3 length: 14; V gene: TRBV7-2; clone size: NA; J gene: TRBJ2-5; CDR3 DNA: TGTGCCAGCAGCTCGGGCAGGGGGCATGAGACCCAGTACTTC; CDR3 protein: CASSSGRGHETQYF
D gene: TRBD2; CDR3 length: 16; V gene: TRBV7-9; clone size: NA; J gene: TRBJ2-3; CDR3 DNA: TGTGCCAGCAGCGAAGGGACTAGCGTGTGGGGAGATACGCAGTATTTT; CDR3 protein: CASSEGTSVWGDTQYF
D gene: NA; CDR3 length: 12; V gene: TRBV7-2; clone size: NA; J gene: TRBJ1-2; CDR3 DNA: TGTGCCAGCAGCCCAGGTACAGAGGGCTACACCTTC; CDR3 protein: CASSPGTEGYTF
D gene: TRBD1; CDR3 length: 17; V gene: TRBV28; clone size: NA; J gene: TRBJ1-5; CDR3 DNA: TGTGCCAGCAGTTCCGGGACAGCTTCGCCTGTCAATCAGCCCCAGCATTTT; CDR3 protein: CASSSGTASPVNQPQHF
D gene: TRBD2; CDR3 length: 15; V gene: TRBV19; clone size: NA; J gene: TRBJ2-7; CDR3 DNA: TGTGCCAGTAGTATCACCAGCGGGAGTTCGTACGAGCAGTACTTC; CDR3 protein: CASSITSGSSYEQYF
D gene: NA; CDR3 length: 14; V gene: TRBV7-9; clone size: once; J gene: TRBJ2-1; CDR3 DNA: TGTGCCAGCAGCAAATCGGACTACTACAATGAGCAGTTCTTC; CDR3 protein: CASSKSDYYNEQFF
D gene: TRBD1; CDR3 length: 17; V gene: TRBV6-4; clone size: once; J gene: TRBJ2-1; CDR3 DNA: TGTGCCACCCGACGACAGGGCCAGATCTATGGTGATAATGAGCAGTTCTTC; CDR3 protein: CATRRQGQIYGDNEQFF
D gene: TRBD2; CDR3 length: 13; V gene: TRBV19; clone size: NA; J gene: TRBJ2-5; CDR3 DNA: TGTGCCAGTAGCAAAGGACTAGCCTCGACCCAGTACTTC; CDR3 protein: CASSKGLASTQYF
D gene: NA; CDR3 length: 11; V gene: TRBV30; clone size: once; J gene: TRBJ2-7; CDR3 DNA: TGTGCCTGGAGTGATCCCTACGAGCAGTACTTC; CDR3 protein: CAWSDPYEQYF
D gene: NA; CDR3 length: 13; V gene: TRBV13; clone size: NA; J gene: TRBJ1-4; CDR3 DNA: TGTGCCAGCAGCTTAGGAACAGTTGAAAAACTGTTTTTT; CDR3 protein: CASSLGTVEKLFF
D gene: NA; CDR3 length: 14; V gene: TRBV21-1; clone size: few; J gene: TRBJ2-7; CDR3 DNA: TGTGCCAGCAGCAAAGGTGGGCAAAACTACGAGCAGTACTTC; CDR3 protein: CASSKGGQNYEQYF
D gene: TRBD1; CDR3 length: 15; V gene: TRBV7-2; clone size: NA; J gene: TRBJ1-2; CDR3 DNA: TGTGCCAGCAGCTTAGATACAGGGGGCGGGTATGGCTACACCTTC; CDR3 protein: CASSLDTGGGYGYTF
D gene: TRBD2; CDR3 length: 19; V gene: TRBV9; clone size: NA; J gene: TRBJ2-2; CDR3 DNA: TGTGCCAGCAGCGTAGAGAGGCTAGCGGGAGTATATCCCACCGGGGAGCTGTTTTTT; CDR3 protein: CASSVERLAGVYPTGELFF
D gene: TRBD1; CDR3 length: 16; V gene: TRBV18; clone size: NA; J gene: TRBJ1-2; CDR3 DNA: TGTGCCAGCTCACCACCGGGGACAGGGAATCAAGGCGGCTACACCTTC; CDR3 protein: CASSPPGTGNQGGYTF
D gene: TRBD1; CDR3 length: 13; V gene: TRBV2; clone size: NA; J gene: TRBJ1-1; CDR3 DNA: TGTGCCAGGGACAGGGACTCCAACACTGAAGCTTTCTTT; CDR3 protein: CARDRDSNTEAFF
D gene: NA; CDR3 length: 15; V gene: TRBV21-1; clone size: NA; J gene: TRBJ2-7; CDR3 DNA: TGTGCCAGCAGCAAAGAGACGGGAGTAGAGAGTGAGCAGTACTTC; CDR3 protein: CASSKETGVESEQYF
D gene: TRBD1; CDR3 length: 18; V gene: TRBV18; clone size: NA; J gene: TRBJ1-2; CDR3 DNA: TGTGCCAGCTCACCACCGCCGGGACAGGGGCGTTCAAACTATGGCTACACCTTC; CDR3 protein: CASSPPPGQGRSNYGYTF
D gene: TRBD2; CDR3 length: 18; V gene: TRBV27; clone size: NA; J gene: TRBJ2-2; CDR3 DNA: TGTGCCAGCAGTCCCCTGGGACTAGCGGGAGAGGGCACCGGGGAGCTGTTTTTT; CDR3 protein: CASSPLGLAGEGTGELFF
D gene: NA; CDR3 length: 14; V gene: TRBV7-3; clone size: NA; J gene: TRBJ1-2; CDR3 DNA: TGTGCCAGCAGGGCTACAGGAGTCCTCTATGGCTACACCTTC; CDR3 protein: CASRATGVLYGYTF
D gene: NA; CDR3 length: 14; V gene: TRBV5-4; clone size: NA; J gene: TRBJ2-3; CDR3 DNA: TGTGCCAGCAGCCGGTGGCAGGACACAGATACGCAGTATTTT; CDR3 protein: CASSRWQDTDTQYF
D gene: NA; CDR3 length: 16; V gene: TRBV27; clone size: NA; J gene: TRBJ1-4; CDR3 DNA: TGTGCCAGCAGCCCCTGGGCAAGGGGTTCTAATGAAAAACTGTTTTTT; CDR3 protein: CASSPWARGSNEKLFF
D gene: NA; CDR3 length: 17; V gene: TRBV7-9; clone size: NA; J gene: TRBJ2-3; CDR3 DNA: TGTGCCAGCAGCTTAGCGCTGGCGGGGTCCCGCACAGATACGCAGTATTTT; CDR3 protein: CASSLALAGSRTDTQYF
D gene: TRBD2; CDR3 length: 14; V gene: TRBV25-1; clone size: NA; J gene: TRBJ2-3; CDR3 DNA: TGTGCCAGCAGTGTCAGCGGGGGCACAGATACGCAGTATTTT; CDR3 protein: CASSVSGGTDTQYF